This record covers a single TCR beta chain. Its matching antigen is unknown. The sample originates from a study of T cell responses to AZD1222 COVID-19 vaccine. Study-level findings and limits: An increase in Spike-specific TCR breadth and depth was observed after two AZD1222 doses. Unmutated regions of variants are reportedly targeted by nearly half of spike-specific TCRs.

Profiled with immunoSEQ multiplex PCR; TCRdb holds only in-frame clones, not every one. The sample has about 120,000 clones, over 80% seen once. Germline V gene data show CDR1 as MDHEN and CDR2 as SYDVKM. V shed 2 bases and J 0 bases; nucleotides not matched to a gene: 1. This CDR3 region has 15 residues. J is TRBJ2-1 and V is TRBV28, with 7 bases fitting TRBD2. This specimen consisted of peripheral blood, obtained 28 days after the second AZD1222 dose. The sequence was obtained from an adult who received the AZD1222 COVID-19 vaccine. CDR3 region: CASSLGGSSYNEQFF. CDR3 nucleotide sequence: TGTGCCAGCAGTTTAGGCGGGAGCTCCTACAATGAGCAGTTCTTC. The full variable domain, rest sourced from reference TRBV28 and TRBJ2-1, is DVKVTQSSRYLVKRTGEKVFLECVQDMDHENMFWYRQDPGLGLRLIYFSYDVKMKEKGDIPEGYSVSREKKERFSLILESASTNQTSMYLCASSLGGSSYNEQFFGPGTRLTVL.